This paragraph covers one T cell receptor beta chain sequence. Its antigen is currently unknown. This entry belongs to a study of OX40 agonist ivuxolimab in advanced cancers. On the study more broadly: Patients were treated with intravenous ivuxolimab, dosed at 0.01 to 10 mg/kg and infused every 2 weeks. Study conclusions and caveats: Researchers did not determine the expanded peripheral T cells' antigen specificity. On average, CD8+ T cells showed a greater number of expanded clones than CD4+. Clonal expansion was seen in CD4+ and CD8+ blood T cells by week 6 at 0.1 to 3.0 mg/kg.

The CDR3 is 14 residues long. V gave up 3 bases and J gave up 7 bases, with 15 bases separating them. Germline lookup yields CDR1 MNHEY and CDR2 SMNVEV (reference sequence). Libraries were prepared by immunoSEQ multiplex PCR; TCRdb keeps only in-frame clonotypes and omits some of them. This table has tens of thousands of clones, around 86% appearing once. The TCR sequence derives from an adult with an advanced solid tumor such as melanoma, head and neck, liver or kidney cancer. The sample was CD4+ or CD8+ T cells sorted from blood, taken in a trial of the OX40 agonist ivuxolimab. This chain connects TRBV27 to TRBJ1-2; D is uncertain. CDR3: CASSFVGPRSGYTF. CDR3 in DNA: TGTGCCAGCAGTTTCGTGGGCCCTAGGAGTGGCTACACCTTC.